This TCR beta chain is drawn from a study of vaccination and CD4 T cells after COVID-19. Across the study: PCR on nasal swabs identified SARS-CoV-2 in convalescent patients, of whom under ten were mild and one severe. Controls had a CEFX pool, an HIV-1 Nef pool, or no peptide added.

The treatment denotes: roughly ten-day PBMC culture with coronavirus spike peptide pools or control peptides (ViraFEST assay). Cells were cultured for about ten days, and then CD4+ T cells were isolated by negative selection. A word on this clonotype: Its antigen is currently unknown.

Sequencing of the DNA from cultured CD4+ T cells was carried out with the Oncomine TCR Beta short-read assay. TCRdb ran MiXCR on the PCR reads and lists one entry per CDR3 protein. The table has 13,000 or so distinct CDR3 sequences, over 40% seen once. The sequence came from a human donor who had recovered from COVID-19. Sequenced material: CD4+ T cells from blood, cultured in vitro.

CDR3 residues: CASSASSGRGGPRGRTDTQYF. CDR3 sequence (DNA): TGTGCCAGCAGTGCCTCCTCTGGGCGGGGGGGCCCGCGGGGCCGCACAGATACGCAGTATTTT. The chain couples TRBV6-1 to TRBJ2-3; 9 nucleotides match TRBD2. Germline CDR1 and CDR2: MNHNS and SASEGT. The CDR3 spans 21 residues. J lost 1 base, V lost 4 bases, and 21 bases had no gene match.